This T cell receptor beta chain came from a study of blood T cell repertoires in COVID-19. Study in general: The samples span acute and convalescent COVID-19 from the United States, Italy and Spain. PBMCs, B-cell-depleted T cells, or T cells were the source of the cDNA or gDNA that made up the material.

This clone was observed a handful of times. Under the authors' procedure: Reference gene primers were amplified, and this amplification served to estimate nucleated cell counts. Measured with immunoSEQ multiplex PCR; TCRdb has only the in-frame clones, and not every one. V and J calls and clone size are given by that table; D and trimming were obtained from the DNA. The repertoire holds some 200,000 clones, 85% to 90% seen once, with around 1.4% in the top ten. CDR1 is KGHSH and CDR2 is LQKENI in the germline V gene. The V end lost 5 bases, the J end lost 1 base, and 13 bases lay between the germline ends. The length of the CDR3 is 15 residues.

The sample comprised peripheral blood. This TCR derives from a man between 18 and 35 years old with active or convalescent COVID-19. The chain is built from TRBV18 and TRBJ2-3, with D perhaps matching TRBD2 (6 bases). The CDR3 DNA sequence: TGTGCCAGCTCAACGGGACCGGGGGGCACAGATACGCAGTATTTT. Amino acid sequence: CASSTGPGGTDTQYF.